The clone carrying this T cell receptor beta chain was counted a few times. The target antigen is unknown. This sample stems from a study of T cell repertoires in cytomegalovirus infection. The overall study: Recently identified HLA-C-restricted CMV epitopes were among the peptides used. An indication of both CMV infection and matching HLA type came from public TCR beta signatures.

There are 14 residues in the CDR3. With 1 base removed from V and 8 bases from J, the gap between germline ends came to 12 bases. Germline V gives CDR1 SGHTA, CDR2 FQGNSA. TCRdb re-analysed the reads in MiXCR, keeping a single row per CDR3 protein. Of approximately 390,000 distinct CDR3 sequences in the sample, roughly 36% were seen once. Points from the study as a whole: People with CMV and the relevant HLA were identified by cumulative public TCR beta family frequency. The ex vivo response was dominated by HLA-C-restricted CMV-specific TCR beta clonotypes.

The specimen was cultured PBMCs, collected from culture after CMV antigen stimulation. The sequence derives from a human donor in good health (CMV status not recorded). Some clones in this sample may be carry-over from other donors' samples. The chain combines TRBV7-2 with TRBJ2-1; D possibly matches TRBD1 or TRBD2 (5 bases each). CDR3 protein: CASSLDTGTDEQFF. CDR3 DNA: TGTGCCAGCAGCTTAGATACCGGGACGGATGAGCAGTTCTTC.